This T cell receptor beta chain was sequenced in a study of OX40 agonist ivuxolimab in advanced cancers. Using immunoSEQ multiplex PCR, the repertoire was profiled, and TCRdb retains in-frame clones only, with some absent. The profile shows tens of thousands of clones, more than 85% of them singletons. The V gene lost 6 bases and the J gene lost 4 bases, with 13 bases spanning the gap. The germline V gene encodes CDR1 SGHTA and CDR2 FQGNSA. The CDR3 is 14 amino acids. The material sequenced was CD4+ or CD8+ T cells sorted from blood, taken in a trial of the OX40 agonist ivuxolimab. The V gene is TRBV7-2, the J gene TRBJ1-3; D is undetermined. The origin of this receptor is an adult with an advanced solid tumor such as melanoma, head and neck, liver or kidney cancer. The CDR3 coding sequence is TGTGCCAGCAGTCCGAGGCCGGTGGGAAACACCATATATTTT. Translation: CASSPRPVGNTIYF.